This TCR beta chain was sequenced during a study of blood T cell repertoires in COVID-19. Study as a whole: Acute and convalescent COVID-19 specimens originated in the United States, Italy and Spain. In each case, the material was cDNA or gDNA derived from T cells, B-cell-depleted T cells, or PBMCs.

This CDR3 spans 15 amino acids. Germline CDR1 SGHRS, CDR2 YFSETQ. Trimming shortened V by 4 bases and J by 10 bases, and 21 bases separated the two germline ends. Source study methods: Scientists estimated how many nucleated cells there were by amplifying reference gene primers. TCRdb's table, derived via immunoSEQ multiplex PCR, lists solely in-frame clones and lacks some. That table is the source of V, J and clone size, and D and trimming were worked out from the DNA. The profile shows a few hundred thousand clones, roughly 90% of them singletons. The rearrangement uses TRBV5-1 and TRBJ2-1; tentatively, D is TRBD2 (5 bases). The clonotype originates from a woman in her 30s with active or convalescent COVID-19. The material sequenced was peripheral blood. CDR3 sequence: CASSESGARIGEQFF. The CDR3, as DNA: TGCGCCAGCAGCGAGAGCGGTGCCCGAATTGGGGAGCAGTTCTTC.